The 26 T cell receptor beta chains reported below all come from one sample, sequenced in a study of human T cells and chemical hapten exposure. Time point of the sample: patch test 1, 2 weeks after DPC sensitization. Treatment meaning: therapeutic diphenylcyclopropenone sensitization with weekly scalp DPC. TCRdb reprocessed the RACE reads with MiXCR, giving one entry per CDR3 protein. The sample includes roughly 180,000 distinct CDR3 sequences, 14% of them seen just once. The sequenced sample was whole blood, obtained in connection with sensitization to the hapten diphenylcyclopropenone (DPC). The receptors here all came from a woman younger than 45 with alopecia areata. Some clones in this sample may be carry-over from other donors' samples.

There are many counts of this clonotype. This chain joins TRBV12-3 or TRBV12-4 and TRBJ1-2, with unresolved D. This CDR3 region has 13 residues. Trimming removed 4 bases at V and 8 bases at J, with 14 bases between. This CDR3 is CASSSAPEGGYTF. The CDR3 region has the DNA TGTGCCAGCAGTTCCGCCCCCGAGGGAGGCTACACCTTC.

The sample holds a few counts of this clonotype. The J gene is TRBJ1-1, the V gene TRBV20-1; D remains unclear. The CDR3 spans 11 residues. V gave up 2 bases and J gave up 6 bases, with 7 bases separating them. Germline V gene lookup returns CDR1 DFQATT and CDR2 SNEGSKA (reference sequence). The CDR3 loop is CSARKVPEAFF. The DNA for the CDR3 is TGCAGTGCTAGAAAAGTACCTGAAGCTTTCTTT.

In its sample, this clonotype was seen many times. CDR3 amino acids: CASSSDRNGYTF. The CDR3 bases are TGTGCCAGCAGTTCGGACAGAAATGGCTACACCTTC. The genes are TRBV28 and TRBJ1-2, with D possibly TRBD1 on 6 matching bases. CDR3 size: 12 residues. CDR1 MDHEN and CDR2 SYDVKM come from the germline V gene. V gave up 4 bases and J gave up 6 bases, with 9 bases separating them.

This clonotype has only a few counts. The chain couples TRBV4-1 to TRBJ1-6, with D possibly TRBD1 on 5 matching bases. The V end lost 3 bases, the J end lost 6 bases, and 15 bases lay between the germline ends. CDR1 MGHRA and CDR2 YSYEKL come from the germline V gene. This CDR3 comprises 16 residues. CDR3 amino acids: CASSHPQGKGNSPLHF. CDR3 coding DNA: TGCGCCAGCAGCCACCCCCAGGGAAAGGGTAATTCACCCCTCCACTTT.

This clonotype has more than one count but fewer than ten. The J gene is TRBJ2-4, the V gene TRBV6-2 or TRBV6-3; D remains unclear. This CDR3 is 15 amino acids long. Germline values: CDR1 MNHEY, CDR2 SVGEGT. Trimming shortened V by 5 bases and J by 0 bases, and 11 bases separated the two germline ends. CDR3 DNA: TGTGCCAGCAGTCCGACTGAGCTAGCCAAAAACATTCAGTACTTC. Amino acid sequence: CASSPTELAKNIQYF.

This clonotype was found a few times. The chain links TRBV7-9 to TRBJ2-3; the D is unclear. Trimming cost V 3 bases and J 4 bases, with 11 bases left between them. Germline values: CDR1 SEHNR, CDR2 FQNEAQ (reference sequence). CDR3 length: 14 residues. The CDR3 DNA sequence: TGTGCCAGCAGCTTCTACGAAGGTGCAGATACGCAGTATTTT. Translating it yields CASSFYEGADTQYF.

Many counts were recorded for this clonotype. The rearrangement joins TRBV4-1 to TRBJ1-2; 7 bases agree with TRBD1. Germline V CDR1 and CDR2: MGHRA, YSYEKL. This CDR3 comprises 15 residues. The J segment lost 6 bases and the V segment lost 4 bases, leaving 11 bases of the junction unmatched. The CDR3 DNA reads as TGCGCCAGCAGCCGCGGAGAGCAGGGGGAGCATGGCTACACCTTC. It translates to CASSRGEQGEHGYTF.

J is TRBJ2-7 and V is TRBV29-1; 8 positions match TRBD1. J was trimmed by 2 bases and V by 6 bases; bases with no gene match: 6. Germline V CDR1 and CDR2: SQVTM, ANQGSEA. There are 13 residues in the CDR3. The CDR3 coding sequence is TGCAGCGTCCGGGACAGGCTACCCTACGAGCAGTACTTC. It encodes CSVRDRLPYEQYF.

V and J are TRBV29-1 and TRBJ2-5, with no clear D. The V end was cut by 5 bases, the J end by 4 bases, with 8 bases between. CDR3 size: 11 residues. Germline-derived CDR1 and CDR2 are SQVTM and ANQGSEA. CDR3 coding DNA: TGCAGCGTTTTACAAGGAGAGACCCAGTACTTC. Amino acids: CSVLQGETQYF.

This clonotype was recorded many times. This chain links TRBV7-2 with TRBJ1-5, with a possible D match to TRBD1 (5 bases). CDR3 length: 14 residues. Germline CDR1 reads SGHTA; CDR2 reads FQGNSA. V was shortened by 0 bases and J by 7 bases, with 10 bases between the two germline ends. The CDR3 sequence: CASSLAGWGQPQHF. DNA for the CDR3: TGTGCCAGCAGCTTAGCAGGTTGGGGGCAGCCCCAGCATTTT.

This clonotype showed up many times. V and J are TRBV12-3 or TRBV12-4 and TRBJ1-1; the D is unclear. The length of the CDR3 is 13 residues. Trimming removed 6 bases from V and 5 bases from J, with 13 bases in between. CDR3 sequence reads: CASRLSQATEAFF. The CDR3, as DNA: TGTGCCAGCAGACTGTCCCAGGCTACTGAAGCTTTCTTT.

The chain joins TRBV6-5 to TRBJ2-7, with D possibly being TRBD1 (6 bases). Germline loops: CDR1 MNHEY, CDR2 SVGAGI. The V end was cut by 4 bases, the J end by 6 bases, with 19 bases between. The length of the CDR3 is 15 residues. CDR3 sequence: CASSSGMGTGPEQYF. CDR3 DNA: TGTGCCAGCAGTTCCGGGATGGGAACAGGGCCCGAGCAGTACTTC.

This clonotype was seen a few times. The V call is TRBV20-1, the J call TRBJ2-7; D might be TRBD1 (5 bases). Germline V gene sequence: CDR1 DFQATT, CDR2 SNEGSKA (reference sequence). The CDR3 loop spans 12 amino acids. V was trimmed by 3 bases and J by 6 bases, leaving 12 bases between them. The CDR3 spells CSASGAPLEQYF. The CDR3 coding sequence is TGCAGTGCTAGTGGGGCCCCTCTCGAGCAGTACTTC.

This clonotype was found a few times. The chain uses TRBV11-2 and TRBJ1-1; weak D call: TRBD1 (6 bases). There are 13 residues in the CDR3. The V gene's germline CDR1 is SGHAT and CDR2 FQNNGV. Trimming pared 5 bases from V and 0 bases from J, leaving 7 bases between. CDR3 protein: CASSGTMNTEAFF. DNA of the CDR3: TGTGCCAGCAGCGGGACAATGAACACTGAAGCTTTCTTT. Supplemented by reference TRBV11-2 and TRBJ1-1, the full variable domain reads EAGVAQSPRYKIIEKRQSVAFWCNPISGHATLYWYQQILGQGPKLLIQFQNNGVVDDSQLPKDRFSAERLKGVDSTLKIQPAKLEDSAVYLCASSGTMNTEAFFGQGTRLTVV.

The J gene is TRBJ1-2, the V gene TRBV12-5; unclear D gene. The length of the CDR3 is 13 residues. CDR1 is LGHNT, CDR2 FRNRAP, per germline. The V gene lost 2 bases and the J gene lost 4 bases, with 8 bases spanning the gap. This CDR3 reads CASGLIGSYGYTF. In DNA form, the CDR3 reads TGTGCTAGTGGTTTGATCGGGTCCTATGGCTACACCTTC.

This clonotype was detected only a few times. This rearrangement joins TRBV14 to TRBJ2-1, with TRBD2 matching over 10 bases. The V gene's germline CDR1 is SGHDN and CDR2 FVKESK. Germline trimming cut 4 bases from V and 10 bases from J; bases unmatched to any gene: 4. This CDR3 has 13 amino acids. In DNA, the CDR3 is TGTGCCAGCAGCCCCCGGACTAGCGGAGAGCAGTTCTTC. Translation: CASSPRTSGEQFF.

The V call is TRBV28, the J call TRBJ1-5; the D gene is possibly TRBD1 (5 bases). The CDR3 runs to 14 residues. The germline V gene encodes CDR1 MDHEN and CDR2 SYDVKM. The V gene lost 5 bases and the J gene lost 5 bases, with 13 bases spanning the gap. The CDR3 coding sequence is TGTGCCAGCAGTCCCGACAGCTTTCATCAGCCCCAGCATTTT. Translated, it gives CASSPDSFHQPQHF.

The J gene is TRBJ2-7, the V gene TRBV3-1; 9 bases agree with TRBD1. Germline V gives CDR1 LGHDT, CDR2 YNNKEL (reference sequence). This CDR3 has 15 residues. The junction had 5 bases not matched to a gene; V was cut back by 2 bases and J by 3 bases. The CDR3 DNA follows: TGTGCCAGCAGCCAACCGGGACAGGGTCACTACGAGCAGTACTTC. Encoded protein: CASSQPGQGHYEQYF.

This clonotype appeared a few times. The rearrangement joins TRBV7-2 to TRBJ1-2, with D unresolved. Germline V lookup: CDR1 SGHTA, CDR2 FQGNSA. V shed 1 base and J shed 4 bases, with 4 bases lying between them. The CDR3 loop spans 12 amino acids. Written as DNA, the CDR3 is TGTGCCAGCAGCTTAGAGACCTATGGCTACACCTTC. Protein product: CASSLETYGYTF. Combining the CDR3 with reference TRBV7-2 and TRBJ1-2 gives the whole variable domain GAGVSQSPSNKVTEKGKDVELRCDPISGHTALYWYRQSLGQGLEFLIYFQGNSAPDKSGLPSDRFSAERTGGSVSTLTIQRTQQEDSAVYLCASSLETYGYTFGSGTRLTVV.

This clonotype was seen more than once but under ten times. The chain uses TRBV6-6 and TRBJ2-3, with D maybe TRBD1 (6 bases). Trimming pared 7 bases from V and 5 bases from J, leaving 10 bases between. CDR3 length: 12 amino acids. CDR1 is MNHNY, CDR2 SVGAGI, per germline (reference sequence). CDR3 nucleotides: TGTGCCAGCAAGGACAGACTAGATACGCAGTATTTT. As protein: CASKDRLDTQYF.

The chain has TRBV5-1 and TRBJ2-3, with TRBD2 as a possible D gene (6 bases). Germline CDR1 and CDR2: SGHRS and YFSETQ. Trimming removed 0 bases at V and 10 bases at J, with 9 bases between. The CDR3 loop spans 12 amino acids. The CDR3 here is CASSLDGGAQYF. CDR3 DNA: TGCGCCAGCAGCTTGGACGGCGGGGCGCAGTATTTT. Based on the CDR3 plus reference TRBV5-1 and TRBJ2-3, the full variable domain is KAGVTQTPRYLIKTRGQQVTLSCSPISGHRSVSWYQQTPGQGLQFLFEYFSETQRNKGNFPGRFSGRQFSNSRSEMNVSTLELGDSALYLCASSLDGGAQYFGPGTRLTVL.

The CDR3 here is CASSLLRQGGRNQPQHF. Written as DNA, the CDR3 is TGTGCCAGCAGTTTACTGCGACAGGGTGGGCGCAATCAGCCCCAGCATTTT. The J gene is TRBJ1-5, the V gene TRBV28; 7 bases are a match to TRBD1. The CDR3 is 17 amino acids. The germline V gene has CDR1 MDHEN and CDR2 SYDVKM. Trimming removed 2 bases from V and 2 bases from J; junction bases left unmatched: 9.

This clonotype has a count of ten or more. This chain links TRBV29-1 with TRBJ1-2; no reliable D call. Looked up from germline, CDR1 is SQVTM and CDR2 is ANQGSEA. The ends were cut back, 6 bases at V and 8 bases at J, with 25 bases in the middle. The CDR3 extends over 15 amino acids. As DNA, the CDR3 is TGCAGCGTCCCCCGGACGGAGGTATTTCCCGTCGGCTACACCTTC. It encodes CSVPRTEVFPVGYTF.

This clonotype was observed a few times. The gene calls are TRBV6-2 or TRBV6-3 and TRBJ1-2; no definite D call. The length of the CDR3 is 14 residues. Germline lookup yields CDR1 MNHEY and CDR2 SVGEGT. Trimming stripped 2 bases from V and 8 bases from J, with 15 bases between. CDR3 sequence (DNA): TGTGCCAGCAGTTACGCCGGAGGCCCGACGGGCTACACCTTC. This encodes CASSYAGGPTGYTF.

The chain's CDR3 is CASYPRLAGQETQYF. The CDR3 DNA reads as TGTGCCAGCTACCCACGACTAGCGGGGCAAGAGACCCAGTACTTC. J is TRBJ2-5 and V is TRBV18, with 11 bases fitting TRBD2. Germline V gene sequence: CDR1 KGHSH, CDR2 LQKENI. The length of the CDR3 is 15 residues. After removal of 7 bases from V and 2 bases from J, the junction contained 6 bases not matched to a gene.

The chain employs TRBV30 and TRBJ1-2, with D tentatively TRBD1 (5 bases). Trimming took 6 bases from V and 3 from J, leaving 11 bases between them. Germline V gene sequence: CDR1 GTSNPN, CDR2 SVGIG (reference sequence). CDR3 length equals 12 residues. In nucleotides, the CDR3 is TGTGCCTGCCAATCGACAGACTATGGCTACACCTTC. It yields the protein CACQSTDYGYTF. Based on the CDR3 plus reference TRBV30 and TRBJ1-2, the full variable domain is SQTIHQWPATLVQPVGSPLSLECTVEGTSNPNLYWYRQAAGRGLQLLFYSVGIGQISSEVPQNLSASRPQDRQFILSSKKLLLSDSGFYLCACQSTDYGYTFGSGTRLTVV.